The 21 T cell receptor beta chains below were found in one sample sequenced in a study of cytomegalovirus exposure and HLA in healthy donors. Clones were sequenced by immunoSEQ multiplex PCR, and TCRdb holds only the in-frame ones, with some missing. The data contain about 250,000 clones, about 88% of them singletons. The source material was PBMCs. Source of these receptors: a man between 18 and 35 years old in good health and CMV-seropositive.

V usage is TRBV30 and J usage is TRBJ2-4; D remains ambiguous. Germline V gene data show CDR1 as GTSNPN and CDR2 as SVGIG (reference sequence). The germline V and J ends were trimmed by 2 bases and 0 bases, with 8 bases remaining between them. The CDR3 sequence is 14 residues long. Written as DNA, the CDR3 is TGTGCCTGGAGTCCAGGCCTAGCCAAAAACATTCAGTACTTC. Protein product: CAWSPGLAKNIQYF. The full variable domain, in which reference TRBV30 and TRBJ2-4 provide the parts outside the CDR3, is SQTIHQWPATLVQPVGSPLSLECTVEGTSNPNLYWYRQAAGRGLQLLFYSVGIGQISSEVPQNLSASRPQDRQFILSSKKLLLSDSGFYLCAWSPGLAKNIQYFGAGTRLSVL.

This clone has only a few counts. One end of the junction fails to match germline, which may point to a read error. This chain connects TRBV29-1 to TRBJ2-5, with 7 bases that match TRBD1. The CDR3 covers 13 residues. Germline lookup yields CDR1 SQVTM and CDR2 ANQGSEA. CDR3 loop: CSTNRGHHETQYF. CDR3 nucleotide sequence: TGCAGCACGAACAGGGGACACCATGAGACCCAGTACTTC. Variable domain in full (rest from reference TRBV29-1 and TRBJ2-5): SAVISQKPSRDICQRGTSLTIQCQVDSQVTMMFWYRQQPGQSLTLIATANQGSEATYESGFVIDKFPISRPNLTFSTLTVSNMSPEDSSIYLCSTNRGHHETQYFGPGTRLLVL.

The chain recombines TRBV27 with TRBJ1-5; weak D call: TRBD1 (5 bases). This CDR3 is built from 15 residues. The germline V gene encodes CDR1 MNHEY and CDR2 SMNVEV (reference sequence). V dropped 4 bases and J dropped 3 bases, with 13 bases sitting between them. The CDR3 DNA reads as TGTGCCAGCAGTTCAGGGTTCGATCTCAATCAGCCCCAGCATTTT. Translated, it gives CASSSGFDLNQPQHF.

Comments on this clone: The same CDR3 can be traced to other DNA sequences in this sample. This sequence joins TRBV18 and TRBJ1-1; no firm D call. There are 13 residues in the CDR3. Trimming took off 3 bases at V and 1 base at J, with 6 bases between the two ends. Germline-derived CDR1 and CDR2 are KGHSH and LQKENI. CDR3: CASSPGRNTEAFF. Written as DNA, the CDR3 is TGTGCCAGCTCACCTGGACGGAACACTGAAGCTTTCTTT.

This clone was counted a few times. The genes are TRBV6-1 and TRBJ1-1, with 9 bases lining up with TRBD1. Germline CDR1 reads MNHNS; CDR2 reads SASEGT. V was pared by 1 base and J by 1 base, with 4 bases of the junction left unmatched. The CDR3 extends over 16 amino acids. CDR3 loop: CASSEGQGVSNTEAFF. In DNA form, the CDR3 reads TGTGCCAGCAGTGAAGGACAGGGGGTGTCGAACACTGAAGCTTTCTTT.

The V and J genes are TRBV6-1 and TRBJ1-5, with D possibly being TRBD1 (6 bases). The CDR3 length is 14 residues. The V and J ends lost 5 bases and 7 bases respectively, with 15 bases between them. Germline CDR1 is MNHNS and CDR2 is SASEGT. The CDR3 bases are TGTGCCAGCAGTTGGGGGGCGGGGCGCCAGCCCCAGCATTTT. As protein: CASSWGAGRQPQHF.

This clone has a count of ten or more. The chain carries TRBV7-3 and TRBJ2-2, with unresolved D. Trimming removed 4 bases from V and 0 bases from J, with 3 bases in between. The germline V gene encodes CDR1 SGHTA and CDR2 FQGTGA. The CDR3 is 13 residues long. The chain's CDR3 is CASSYSNTGELFF. For the CDR3, the DNA is TGTGCCAGCAGCTACTCGAACACCGGGGAGCTGTTTTTT.

This sequence joins TRBV27 and TRBJ1-3; 7 nucleotides agree with TRBD1. The germline CDR1 and CDR2 sequences are MNHEY and SMNVEV (reference sequence). This CDR3 region has 15 residues. Trimming at V came to 5 bases and at J to 3 bases, leaving 7 bases not matched to a gene. The CDR3 spells CASSEGTEIGNTIYF. The CDR3 nucleotides read TGTGCCAGCAGTGAGGGGACAGAGATTGGAAACACCATATATTTT.

This clone was observed once. The CDR3 loop is CASRRGPGYEQFF. The DNA for the CDR3 is TGTGCCAGCAGACGGGGTCCGGGTTACGAGCAGTTCTTC. The chain has TRBV7-8 and TRBJ2-1, with D perhaps TRBD2 (5 bases). This CDR3 has 13 amino acids. Per the germline V gene, CDR1 is SGHVS and CDR2 is FQNEAQ. Trimming stripped 6 bases from V and 10 bases from J, with 16 bases between.

The gene calls are TRBV27 and TRBJ2-2; no definite D call. Germline V gives CDR1 MNHEY, CDR2 SMNVEV (reference sequence). The CDR3 spans 12 residues. Trimming took off 3 bases at V and 6 bases at J, with 5 bases between the two ends. CDR3 nucleotides: TGTGCCAGCAGTTTTCACTCCGGGGAGCTGTTTTTT. It yields the protein CASSFHSGELFF.

The CDR3 loop is CASSKAGGSSYEQYF. CDR3 bases: TGTGCCAGCAGCAAAGCGGGAGGGTCCTCCTACGAGCAGTACTTC. The chain is built from TRBV21-1 and TRBJ2-7; the table names TRBD2, a call not compared with the DNA. TRBV21-1 is annotated as a pseudogene. CDR3 length equals 15 residues.

The chain recombines TRBV5-1 with TRBJ1-2; the D gene is possibly TRBD1 (6 bases). This CDR3 has 14 amino acids. Germline V gene data show CDR1 as SGHRS and CDR2 as YFSETQ. V was cut by 6 bases and J by 7 bases, with 19 bases left in between. The CDR3 coding sequence is TGCGCCAGCACTAATGTGGTCACAGGGACTGGCTACACCTTC. It specifies CASTNVVTGTGYTF.

This chain joins TRBV2 and TRBJ2-5, with TRBD1 matching 9 bases. Trimming removed 7 bases from V and 1 base from J; junction bases left unmatched: 16. This CDR3 spans 18 amino acids. Germline V gene lookup returns CDR1 SNHLY and CDR2 FYNNEI. The CDR3 is CASTRRGGGQGGQETQYF. In DNA form, the CDR3 reads TGTGCCAGCACCCGAAGGGGAGGGGGACAGGGTGGCCAAGAGACCCAGTACTTC.

The rearrangement links TRBV7-9 to TRBJ1-2; D is unclear. CDR1 is SEHNR, CDR2 FQNEAQ, per germline (reference sequence). CDR3 length: 12 residues. Trimming took off 3 bases at V and 6 bases at J, with 8 bases between the two ends. CDR3 protein: CASSLVQNGYTF. The CDR3 nucleotides are TGTGCCAGCAGCTTGGTACAGAATGGCTACACCTTC.

This rearrangement joins TRBV27 to TRBJ2-5, with a possible D match to TRBD1 (6 bases). V was shortened by 7 bases and J by 5 bases, with 17 bases between the two germline ends. The germline V gene encodes CDR1 MNHEY and CDR2 SMNVEV (reference sequence). The CDR3 consists of 14 residues. CDR3 amino acids: CASNQQGPRETQYF. DNA of the CDR3: TGTGCCAGCAATCAACAGGGTCCGCGGGAGACCCAGTACTTC.

A few counts support this clone. The V gene is TRBV7-2, the J gene TRBJ2-7; 8 positions match TRBD2. The CDR3 consists of 15 residues. The V gene end was trimmed by 3 bases and the J gene end by 0 bases; junction bases not matched to a gene: 4. Germline V lookup: CDR1 SGHTA, CDR2 FQGNSA. CDR3 nucleotides: TGTGCCAGCAGCTTTAGCGGGACGAGCTCCTACGAGCAGTACTTC. It specifies CASSFSGTSSYEQYF.

The chain combines TRBV13 with TRBJ2-1, with 15 bases that match TRBD2. CDR1 is PRHDT and CDR2 is FYEKMQ in the germline V gene (reference sequence). The length of the CDR3 is 17 residues. V shed 5 bases, J shed 7 bases, and the junction held 9 bases outside the gene matches. The CDR3 coding sequence is TGTGCCAGCAGCCCAGGACTAGCGGGAGGGTCTATGAATGAGCAGTTCTTC. Translation: CASSPGLAGGSMNEQFF.

The V call is TRBV19, the J call TRBJ1-1, with 8 bases aligning to TRBD1. There are 12 residues in the CDR3. V shed 6 bases, J shed 6 bases, and the junction held 3 bases outside the gene matches. Germline V lookup: CDR1 LNHDA, CDR2 SQIVND (reference sequence). The CDR3 DNA reads as TGTGCCAGTAGGACGACAGGGGCTGAAGCTTTCTTT. Translation gives CASRTTGAEAFF.

Regarding this clone: Since a much larger clone is just one base distant, this may be a read error. This chain joins TRBV2 and TRBJ2-6; no clear D. The germline gives CDR1 SNHLY, CDR2 FYNNEI. Trimming pared 4 bases from V and 0 bases from J, leaving 4 bases between. This CDR3 has 14 amino acids. The CDR3 here is CASSANSGANVLTF. DNA of the CDR3: TGTGCCAGCAGTGCCAACTCTGGGGCCAACGTCCTGACTTTC.

The V gene is TRBV10-3, the J gene TRBJ2-7; 11 bases agree with TRBD2. Looked up from germline, CDR1 is ENHRY and CDR2 is SYGVKD. Trimming removed 6 bases from V and 5 bases from J; junction bases left unmatched: 21. The CDR3 covers 19 residues. The CDR3 protein is CAIRVTGEEVSGRAHEQYF. DNA for the CDR3: TGTGCCATCAGGGTGACAGGGGAAGAAGTTAGCGGGAGGGCTCACGAGCAGTACTTC.

The chain carries TRBV6-1 and TRBJ1-2; unclear D gene. Trimming pared 0 bases from V and 2 bases from J, leaving 13 bases between. This CDR3 has 16 amino acids. Germline V gene data show CDR1 as MNHNS and CDR2 as SASEGT. The CDR3 protein is CASSEAWISPNYGYTF. The CDR3 coding sequence is TGTGCCAGCAGTGAAGCGTGGATTTCCCCAAACTATGGCTACACCTTC.